This T cell receptor (beta chain) was sequenced for a study of CD8 T cells in Susac syndrome. Sequencing of TCR beta covered CD8+ and CD4+ T cells obtained from blood. Trimming at V came to 4 bases and at J to 6 bases, leaving 7 bases not matched to a gene. Germline CDR1 is DFQATT and CDR2 is SNEGSKA (reference sequence). The CDR3 runs to 14 residues. Random hexamers were used to reverse transcribe roughly 0.5 to 1 ug of RNA. TCRdb re-derived calls from the immunoSEQ multiplex PCR reads in MiXCR, one entry per CDR3 protein. The sample consists of 150,000 or so distinct CDR3 sequences, around 95% of them appearing once.

The receptor was isolated from a human donor with multiple sclerosis. The genes are TRBV20-1 and TRBJ2-3; TRBD1 aligns across 10 bases. Source material: CD8+ T cells from PBMCs. CDR3 residues: CSAIRQGAVDTQYF. CDR3 nucleotides: TGCAGTGCTATCCGACAGGGGGCTGTCGATACGCAGTATTTT.